This TCR beta chain is from a study of identical twins. cDNA molecules carried unique molecular identifiers, and template switching added a universal primer site. MiXCR, applied by TCRdb to the 5' RACE reads, yields one record per CDR3 protein. The sample holds hundreds of thousands of distinct CDR3 sequences, 5.5% to 7.5% seen once. There are 14 residues in the CDR3. The junction had 5 bases not matched to a gene; V was cut back by 5 bases and J by 4 bases. Looked up from germline, CDR1 is SGHTA and CDR2 is FQGNSA. General study points: Beta out-of-frame sequences displayed a weaker excess of sharing between twins. Reduced insertions were recorded for abundant cord blood beta clonotypes, with no such pattern in memory repertoires.

Many counts were recorded for this clonotype. Its antigen is still unknown. Sequencing input: naive T cells sorted from blood. This chain uses TRBV7-2 with TRBJ2-1; 7 bases fit TRBD2. The source is a man in his late teens or twenties in good health. The CDR3 is CASSASGSYNEQFF. CDR3 nucleotide sequence: TGTGCCAGCAGCGCTAGCGGTTCGTACAATGAGCAGTTCTTC. Using reference TRBV7-2 and TRBJ2-1 for the parts outside the CDR3, the full variable domain is GAGVSQSPSNKVTEKGKDVELRCDPISGHTALYWYRQSLGQGLEFLIYFQGNSAPDKSGLPSDRFSAERTGGSVSTLTIQRTQQEDSAVYLCASSASGSYNEQFFGPGTRLTVL.